One sample yielded the 2 T cell receptor beta chains listed below, sequenced in a study of human T cells and chemical hapten exposure (dated by TCRdb to the early 2020s). Library prep was done by RACE. Sequencing relied on a NextSeq 500. TCRdb passed the public sequencing reads through fastp at Q25 and MiXCR, retaining productive beta sequences. When rows share a CDR3 protein, they turn into one entry using the most common DNA and genes. For this sample the table gives fewer than 150,000 distinct CDR3 sequences, of which about an eighth were detected only once. Around 1.4% of the sample is taken by the ten largest. The time point label here, explained by the study, means: patch test 2, 6 weeks after DPC sensitization. What this sample's treatment or condition label stands for: therapeutic diphenylcyclopropenone sensitization with weekly scalp DPC. The sample was whole blood, taken in connection with sensitization to the hapten diphenylcyclopropenone (DPC). These receptors originate from a woman in her forties or fifties with alopecia areata. Some clones in this sample may be carry-over from other donors' samples.

This sequence joins TRBV18 and TRBJ2-5; D remains ambiguous. V was pared by 2 bases and J by 5 bases, with 12 bases between. The germline gives CDR1 KGHSH, CDR2 LQKENI. The CDR3 has 14 residues. The CDR3 nucleotides read TGTGCCAGCTCACCATTCCCAGGATCGGAGACCCAGTACTTC. Its protein product is CASSPFPGSETQYF. The complete variable domain, with remaining parts taken from reference TRBV18 and TRBJ2-5, reads NAGVMQNPRHLVRRRGQEARLRCSPMKGHSHVYWYRQLPEEGLKFMVYLQKENIIDESGMPKERFSAEFPKEGPSILRIQQVVRGDSAAYFCASSPFPGSETQYFGPGTRLLVL.

Ten or more counts support this clonotype. DNA of the CDR3: TGTGCCAGCAGCCAAGAAGGGGGACGGCTTAATTCACCCCTCCACTTT. This codes for CASSQEGGRLNSPLHF. The chain couples TRBV14 to TRBJ1-6, with a possible D match to TRBD1 (6 bases). The V end was cut by 0 bases, the J end by 6 bases, with 12 bases between. Germline lookup yields CDR1 SGHDN and CDR2 FVKESK. The CDR3 has 16 residues.